This T cell receptor (beta chain) was found in a study of T cell repertoires in cytomegalovirus infection. Study-wide background: As its CMV epitopes, the study selected recently identified HLA-C-restricted and well-studied HLA-B-restricted targets. Indications of both CMV infection and matching HLA type were provided by public TCR beta signatures.

A few counts support this clonotype. Its antigen is currently unknown. A single record per CDR3 protein comes from TCRdb applying MiXCR to the reads. This sample carries around 900,000 distinct CDR3 sequences, about a third of them seen once, and the ten largest clones take around 15%. The V gene's germline CDR1 is SGHVS and CDR2 FNYEAQ. Between the trimmed V and J ends, which lost 5 bases and 4 bases, there was a span of 21 bases. There are 17 residues in the CDR3. The study, taken as a whole, reports: Ex vivo, HLA-C-restricted CMV-specific TCR beta clonotypes prevailed over the rest of the response.

The TCR was taken from a human donor in good health (CMV status not recorded). Some clones in this sample may be carry-over from other donors' samples. V usage is TRBV7-6 and J usage is TRBJ1-5; perhaps TRBD1 as D (6 bases). The sequences come from cultured CD8+ T cells from PBMCs, collected from culture after CMV antigen stimulation. CDR3: CASSQSSTGRENQPQHF. CDR3 coding DNA: TGTGCCAGCAGCCAGTCCTCCACAGGGAGGGAAAATCAGCCCCAGCATTTT.